One sample yielded the 9 T cell receptor beta chains listed below, sequenced in a study of T cell repertoires in cytomegalovirus infection. TCRdb fed the reads into MiXCR, producing one record per CDR3 protein. The sample lists 450,000 to 650,000 distinct CDR3 sequences, almost 40% occurring once. Their cognate antigens are unknown. The source was cultured PBMCs, collected from culture after CMV antigen stimulation. The source is a human donor in good health (CMV status not recorded). Some clones in this sample may be carry-over from other donors' samples.

The rearrangement uses TRBV20-1 and TRBJ1-4, with 7 nucleotides matching TRBD1. Germline V CDR1 and CDR2: DFQATT, SNEGSKA (reference sequence). This CDR3 is built from 12 residues. V dropped 5 bases and J dropped 8; count of bases not matched to a gene: 5. The DNA for the CDR3 is TGCAGTGCTCCACGGGACAGCGAAAAACTGTTTTTT. Amino acid sequence: CSAPRDSEKLFF.

This chain links TRBV20-1 with TRBJ1-1; D might be TRBD1 (5 bases). Trimming stripped 0 bases from V and 3 bases from J, with 11 bases between. This CDR3 comprises 14 residues. Per germline, CDR1 DFQATT and CDR2 SNEGSKA (reference sequence). CDR3 nucleotide sequence: TGCAGTGCTAGAGATTATCGGGGCGACACTGAAGCTTTCTTT. The encoded protein is CSARDYRGDTEAFF.

This clonotype has more than one count but fewer than ten. The V gene is TRBV7-9, the J gene TRBJ1-1; D is ambiguous. This CDR3 is 15 amino acids long. Germline CDR1 SEHNR, CDR2 FQNEAQ (reference sequence). V was shortened by 2 bases and J by 5 bases, with 15 bases between the two germline ends. The CDR3 DNA follows: TGTGCCAGCAGCTTATTGGCCGGGGTAACGACTGAAGCTTTCTTT. Translating it yields CASSLLAGVTTEAFF.

This chain joins TRBV4-3 and TRBJ2-7; D unresolved. The CDR3 has 14 amino acids. Germline assignment: CDR1 LGHNA and CDR2 YSLEER. V lost 0 bases and J lost 0, with 6 bases in between. The CDR3 coding sequence is TGCGCCAGCAGCCAAGAAGTGTACTCCTACGAGCAGTACTTC. Protein product: CASSQEVYSYEQYF.

The genes are TRBV6-1 and TRBJ1-2; D possibly corresponds to TRBD1 (5 bases). There are 11 residues in the CDR3. Germline loops: CDR1 MNHNS, CDR2 SASEGT. V lost 5 bases, J lost 8 bases, and 9 bases lay in between. The CDR3 region is CASSPGFGYTF. As DNA, the CDR3 is TGTGCCAGCAGTCCAGGGTTCGGCTACACCTTC.

This clonotype was detected many times. The CDR3 is CAGGPNYGYTF. The CDR3 nucleotides are TGTGCCGGCGGTCCCAACTATGGCTACACCTTC. The chain joins TRBV2 to TRBJ1-2, with D hard to call. Trimming shortened V by 11 bases and J by 2 bases, and 9 bases separated the two germline ends. This CDR3 spans 11 amino acids. Germline V CDR1 and CDR2: SNHLY, FYNNEI.

This clonotype was detected only a few times. V gene TRBV6-1 combines with J gene TRBJ1-5; D gene unclear. This CDR3 region has 15 residues. The V end was cut by 6 bases, the J end by 0 bases, with 12 bases between. The germline gives CDR1 MNHNS, CDR2 SASEGT. The CDR3 coding sequence is TGTGCCAGCAGCGATTGGACCCATAGCAATCAGCCCCAGCATTTT. This codes for CASSDWTHSNQPQHF.

This chain uses TRBV7-2 with TRBJ1-6, with TRBD1 matching 10 bases. The CDR3 has 14 residues. Germline V CDR1 and CDR2: SGHTA, FQGNSA. V shed 3 bases and J 14 bases; nucleotides not matched to a gene: 7. CDR3 loop: CASSFRTGGLALHF. The DNA for the CDR3 is TGTGCCAGCAGCTTCCGGACAGGGGGTCTGGCCCTCCACTTT.

The chain has TRBV6-4 and TRBJ1-3; D is uncertain. The V gene's germline CDR1 is MRHNA and CDR2 SNTAGT. This CDR3 has 17 amino acids. V was cut by 4 bases and J by 3 bases, with 19 bases left in between. This CDR3 reads CASSVAGPALGGNTIYF. As DNA, the CDR3 is TGTGCCAGCAGTGTCGCAGGCCCCGCCCTGGGTGGAAACACCATATATTTT.